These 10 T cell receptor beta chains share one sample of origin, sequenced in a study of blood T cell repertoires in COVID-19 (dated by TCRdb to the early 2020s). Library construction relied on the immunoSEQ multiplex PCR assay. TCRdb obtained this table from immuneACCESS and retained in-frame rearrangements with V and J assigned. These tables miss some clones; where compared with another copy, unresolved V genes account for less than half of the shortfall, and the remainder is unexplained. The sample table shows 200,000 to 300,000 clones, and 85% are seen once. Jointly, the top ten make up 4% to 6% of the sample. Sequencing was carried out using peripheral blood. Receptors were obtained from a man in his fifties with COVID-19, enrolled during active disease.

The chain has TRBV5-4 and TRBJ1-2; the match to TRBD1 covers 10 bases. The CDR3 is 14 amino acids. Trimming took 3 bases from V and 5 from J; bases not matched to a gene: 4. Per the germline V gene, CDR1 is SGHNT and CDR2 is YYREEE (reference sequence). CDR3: CASSWDRGIYGYTF. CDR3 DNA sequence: TGTGCCAGCAGCTGGGACAGGGGTATTTATGGCTACACCTTC.

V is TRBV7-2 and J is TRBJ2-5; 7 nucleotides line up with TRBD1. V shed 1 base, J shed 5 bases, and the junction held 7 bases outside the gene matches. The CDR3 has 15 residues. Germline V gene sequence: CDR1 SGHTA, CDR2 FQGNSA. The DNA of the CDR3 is TGTGCCAGCAGCTTAGGTTACAGGGGTTTCGAGACCCAGTACTTC. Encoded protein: CASSLGYRGFETQYF.

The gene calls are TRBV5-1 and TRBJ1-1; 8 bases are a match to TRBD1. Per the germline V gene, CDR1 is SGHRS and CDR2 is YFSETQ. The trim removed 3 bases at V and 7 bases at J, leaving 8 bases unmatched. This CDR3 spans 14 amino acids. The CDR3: CASSSDRALGEAFF. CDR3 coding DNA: TGCGCCAGCAGCTCGGACAGGGCGTTAGGTGAAGCTTTCTTT.

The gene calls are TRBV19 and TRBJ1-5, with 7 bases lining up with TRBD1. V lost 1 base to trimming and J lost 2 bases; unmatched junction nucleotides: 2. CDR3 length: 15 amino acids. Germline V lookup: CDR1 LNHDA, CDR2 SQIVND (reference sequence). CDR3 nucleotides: TGTGCCAGTAGTATAGGAGGGGGCGGCAATCAGCCCCAGCATTTT. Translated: CASSIGGGGNQPQHF.

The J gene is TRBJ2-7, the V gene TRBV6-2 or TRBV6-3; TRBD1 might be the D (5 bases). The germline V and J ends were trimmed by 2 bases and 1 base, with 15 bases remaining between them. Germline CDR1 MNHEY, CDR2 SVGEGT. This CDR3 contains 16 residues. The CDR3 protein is CASSYVDSFESYEQYF. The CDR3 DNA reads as TGTGCCAGCAGTTACGTCGACAGTTTTGAGTCCTACGAGCAGTACTTC.

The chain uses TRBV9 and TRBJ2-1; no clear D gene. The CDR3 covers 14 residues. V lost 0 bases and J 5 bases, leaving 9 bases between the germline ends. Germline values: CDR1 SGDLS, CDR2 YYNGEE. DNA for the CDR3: TGTGCCAGCAGCGTAGAGAACAGCCACAATGAGCAGTTCTTC. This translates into CASSVENSHNEQFF. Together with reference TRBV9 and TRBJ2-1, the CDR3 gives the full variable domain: DSGVTQTPKHLITATGQRVTLRCSPRSGDLSVYWYQQSLDQGLQFLIQYYNGEERAKGNILERFSAQQFPDLHSELNLSSLELGDSALYFCASSVENSHNEQFFGPGTRLTVL.

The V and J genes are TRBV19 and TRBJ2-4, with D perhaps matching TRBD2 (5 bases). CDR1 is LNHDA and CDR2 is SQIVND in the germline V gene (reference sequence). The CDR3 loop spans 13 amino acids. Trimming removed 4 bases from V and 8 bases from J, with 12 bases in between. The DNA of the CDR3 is TGTGCCAGTAGTAGCGGGCAGAGGGACATTCAGTACTTC. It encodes CASSSGQRDIQYF.

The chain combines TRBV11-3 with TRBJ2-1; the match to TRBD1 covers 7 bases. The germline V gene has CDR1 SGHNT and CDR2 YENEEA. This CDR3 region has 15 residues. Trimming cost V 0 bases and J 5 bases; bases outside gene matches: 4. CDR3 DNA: TGTGCCAGCAGCTTAGAACAGGGGCCGAACAATGAGCAGTTCTTC. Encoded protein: CASSLEQGPNNEQFF.

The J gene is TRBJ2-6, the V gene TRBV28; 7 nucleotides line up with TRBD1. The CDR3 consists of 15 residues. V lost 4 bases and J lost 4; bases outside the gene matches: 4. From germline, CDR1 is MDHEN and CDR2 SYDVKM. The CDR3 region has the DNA TGTGCCAGCAGTTCGACAGGGATAGGGGCCAACGTCCTGACTTTC. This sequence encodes CASSSTGIGANVLTF.

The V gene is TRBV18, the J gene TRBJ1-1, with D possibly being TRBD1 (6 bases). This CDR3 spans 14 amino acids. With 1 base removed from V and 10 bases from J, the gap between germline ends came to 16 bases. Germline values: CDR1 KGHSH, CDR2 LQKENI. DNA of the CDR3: TGTGCCAGCTCACCACGGCAGGGGCTCGAAGGAGCTTTCTTT. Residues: CASSPRQGLEGAFF.